This T cell receptor beta chain came from a study of blood T cell repertoires in COVID-19. Trimming removed 4 bases from V and 2 bases from J; junction bases left unmatched: 8. Germline lookup yields CDR1 SGHRS and CDR2 YFSETQ. This CDR3 spans 17 amino acids. Original handling: Researchers report that nucleated cell counts were estimated from reference gene primer amplification. Assay: immunoSEQ multiplex PCR; the TCRdb copy retains only in-frame clones and omits some. The D gene and trimming were derived from the DNA, and the V and J assignments and clone size from that table. The repertoire holds more than 70,000 clones, about 80% seen once, with around a tenth in the top ten.

What was sequenced was peripheral blood. This TCR was sampled from a woman in her 70s with acute or convalescent COVID-19. V usage is TRBV5-1 and J usage is TRBJ2-3; TRBD2 matches 12 bases. CDR3 sequence (DNA): TGCGCCAGCAGCCAGTACAGACTAGCGGGGGACACAGATACGCAGTATTTT. It specifies CASSQYRLAGDTDTQYF.